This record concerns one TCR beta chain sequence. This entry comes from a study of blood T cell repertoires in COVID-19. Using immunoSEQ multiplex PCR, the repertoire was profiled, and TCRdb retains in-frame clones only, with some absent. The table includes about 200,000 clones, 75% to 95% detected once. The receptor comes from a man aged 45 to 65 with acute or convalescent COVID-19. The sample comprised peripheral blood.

The CDR3 region is CASSPPGVQRGETFSEQYV. CDR3 coding DNA: TGTGCCAGCTCACCACCCGGGGTGCAGCGGGGGGAGACGTTTAGTGAGCAGTACGTC. The J gene is TRBJ2-7, the V gene TRBV18; 9 bases agree with TRBD2. The trim removed 0 bases at V and 7 bases at J, leaving 19 bases unmatched. The germline V gene encodes CDR1 KGHSH and CDR2 LQKENI. The CDR3 covers 19 residues.